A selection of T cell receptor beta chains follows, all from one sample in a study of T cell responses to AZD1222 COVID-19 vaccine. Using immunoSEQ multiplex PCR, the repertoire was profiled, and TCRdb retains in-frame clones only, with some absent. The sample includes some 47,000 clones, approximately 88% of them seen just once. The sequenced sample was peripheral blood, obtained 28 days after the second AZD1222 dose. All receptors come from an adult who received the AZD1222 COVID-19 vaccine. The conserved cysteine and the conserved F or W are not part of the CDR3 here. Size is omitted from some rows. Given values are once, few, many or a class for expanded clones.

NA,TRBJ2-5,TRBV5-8,ASSLERNPQETQY
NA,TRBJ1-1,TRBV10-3,AISGYREGTEAF
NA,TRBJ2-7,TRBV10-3,AIRDHQGSHEQY
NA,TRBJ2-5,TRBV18,ASSPIGGRGETQY
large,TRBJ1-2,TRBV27,ASSLQGGNYGYT
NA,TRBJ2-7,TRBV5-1,ASSLVASGGSSYEQY
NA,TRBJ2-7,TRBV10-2,ASRAGTYEQY
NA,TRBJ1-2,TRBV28,ASSLTSYGYT
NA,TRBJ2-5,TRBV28,ASTVAGPTPTQETQY
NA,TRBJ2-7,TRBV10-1,ASTLRTSGYEQY
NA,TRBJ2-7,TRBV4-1,ASSPRDSTYEQY
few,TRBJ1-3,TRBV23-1,ASSQSQGSGNTIY
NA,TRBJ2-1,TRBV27,ASSLVLRTRNNEQF
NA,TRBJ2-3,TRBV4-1,ASSQASGGPSTDTQY
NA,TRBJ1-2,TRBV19,ASSIDSRANYGYT
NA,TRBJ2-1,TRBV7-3,ASSLAGLAGYNEQF
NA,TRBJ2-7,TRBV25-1,ASSGLYWGEQY
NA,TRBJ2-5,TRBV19,ASRPGTSRETQY
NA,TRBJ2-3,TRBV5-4,ASSPSSGSQGDTQY
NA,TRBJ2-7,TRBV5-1,ASSLQGPSYEQY
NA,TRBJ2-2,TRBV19,ASSISGDTGELF
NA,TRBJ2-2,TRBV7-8,ASSLASASDTGELF
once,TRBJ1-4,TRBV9,ASSVGEREKLF
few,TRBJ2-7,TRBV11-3,ASSTDTSGSSYEQY
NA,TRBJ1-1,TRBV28,ASNPGILGVNTEAF
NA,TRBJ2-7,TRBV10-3,AISESTGATTSYEQY
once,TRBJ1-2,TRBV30,AWGLWNGYT
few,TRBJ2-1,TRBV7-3,ASSWGQLGEQF
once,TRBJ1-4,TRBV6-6,ASSYGGTRDEKLF
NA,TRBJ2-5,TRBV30,AWSVSRETQY
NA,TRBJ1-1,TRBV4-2,ASSQDWFPGATEAF
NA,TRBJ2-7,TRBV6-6,ASSYSRTSYEQY